Sequencing of this T cell receptor beta chain was carried out in a study of identical twins. Germline V gene lookup returns CDR1 SNHLY and CDR2 FYNNEI. There are 14 residues in the CDR3. Study-wide results and limits: Abundant cord blood beta clonotypes carried fewer insertions; memory repertoires showed none.

Only a few counts were recorded for this clonotype. Its antigen remains unknown. The junction and the germline gene differ at one end; a read error may be behind it. Template switching added a universal primer site, and cDNA bore unique molecular identifiers. Each CDR3 protein gets one entry after TCRdb re-called the 5' RACE reads with MiXCR. The top ten hold around 3% of the sample, which has 450,000 or so distinct CDR3 sequences, 20% to 30% seen once. Each donor (without exception) was a healthy Caucasian. This sample also appeared in a second study, on T cells expressing NK-cell markers.

Input material: CD4+ T cells sorted from blood. The rearrangement links TRBV2 to TRBJ2-1; no clear D gene. This TCR was recovered from a woman between 18 and 29 years old in good health. CDR3 loop: CASREESNSGEQFF. In DNA form, the CDR3 reads TGTGCCAGCAGGGAAGAATCGAATTCGGGCGAGCAGTTCTTC.